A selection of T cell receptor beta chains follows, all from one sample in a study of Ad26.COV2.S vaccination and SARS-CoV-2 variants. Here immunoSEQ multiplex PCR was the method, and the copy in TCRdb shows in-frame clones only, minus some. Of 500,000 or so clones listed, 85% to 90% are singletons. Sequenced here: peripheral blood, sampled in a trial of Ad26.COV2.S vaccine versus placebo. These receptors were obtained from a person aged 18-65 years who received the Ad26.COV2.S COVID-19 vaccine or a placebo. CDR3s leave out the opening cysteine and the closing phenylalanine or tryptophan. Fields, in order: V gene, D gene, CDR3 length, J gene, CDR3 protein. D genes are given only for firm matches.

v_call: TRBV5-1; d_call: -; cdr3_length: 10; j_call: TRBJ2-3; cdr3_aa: ASSRGPDTQY
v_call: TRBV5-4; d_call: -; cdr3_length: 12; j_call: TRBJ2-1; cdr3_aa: ASSPRSSYNEQF
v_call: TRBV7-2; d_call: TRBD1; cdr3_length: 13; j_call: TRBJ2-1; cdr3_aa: ASSLTGQGYNEQF
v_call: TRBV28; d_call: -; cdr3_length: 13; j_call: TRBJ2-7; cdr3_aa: ASSLKIARVAEQY
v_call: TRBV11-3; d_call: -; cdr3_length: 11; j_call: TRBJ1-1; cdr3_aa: ASSLTQISEAF
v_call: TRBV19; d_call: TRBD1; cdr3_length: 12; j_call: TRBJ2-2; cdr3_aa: ASSDRADTGELF
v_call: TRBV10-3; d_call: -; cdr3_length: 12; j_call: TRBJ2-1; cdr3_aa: AISDRTIGNEQF
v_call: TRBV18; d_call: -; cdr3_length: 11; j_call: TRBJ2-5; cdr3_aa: ASSPPGQETQY
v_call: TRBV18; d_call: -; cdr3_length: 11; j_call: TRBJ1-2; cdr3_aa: ASSPQGIYGYT
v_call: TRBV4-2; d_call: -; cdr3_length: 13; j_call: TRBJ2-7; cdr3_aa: ASSQDRTRSYEQY
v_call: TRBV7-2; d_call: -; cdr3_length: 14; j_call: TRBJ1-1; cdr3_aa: ASSLFPLFPNTEAF
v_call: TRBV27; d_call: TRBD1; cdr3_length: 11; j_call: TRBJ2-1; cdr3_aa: ASSGTAYNEQF
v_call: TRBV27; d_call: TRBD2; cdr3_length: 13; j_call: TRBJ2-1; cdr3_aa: ASNARGDVYNEQF
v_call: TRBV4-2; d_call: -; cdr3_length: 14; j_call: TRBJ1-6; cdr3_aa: ASSQEGSSYNSPLH
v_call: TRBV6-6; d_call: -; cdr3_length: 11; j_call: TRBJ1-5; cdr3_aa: ASRPNSNQPQH
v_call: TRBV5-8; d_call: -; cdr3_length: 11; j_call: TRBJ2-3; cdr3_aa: ASSRDSTDTQY
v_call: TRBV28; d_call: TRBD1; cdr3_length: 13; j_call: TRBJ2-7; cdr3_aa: ASSTYRGSSYEQY
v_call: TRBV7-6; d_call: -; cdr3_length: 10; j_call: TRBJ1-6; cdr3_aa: ASSGTGSPLH
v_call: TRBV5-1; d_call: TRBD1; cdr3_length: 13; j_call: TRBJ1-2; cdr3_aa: ASSTDTGGGYGYT
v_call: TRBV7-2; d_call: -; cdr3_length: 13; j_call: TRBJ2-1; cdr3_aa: ASSLLPGPYNEQF
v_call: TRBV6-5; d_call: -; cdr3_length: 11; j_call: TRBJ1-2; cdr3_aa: ASSYAGKRGYT
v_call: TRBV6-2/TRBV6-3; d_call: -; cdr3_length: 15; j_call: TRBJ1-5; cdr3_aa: ASSYWPRENSNQPQH
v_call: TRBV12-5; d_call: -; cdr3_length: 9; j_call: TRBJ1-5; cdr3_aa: ASGLDQPQH
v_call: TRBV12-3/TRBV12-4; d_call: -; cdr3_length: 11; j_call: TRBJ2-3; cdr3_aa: ASSFTEADTQY
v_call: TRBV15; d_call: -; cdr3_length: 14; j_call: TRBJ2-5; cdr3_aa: ATSRLKDGPQETQY
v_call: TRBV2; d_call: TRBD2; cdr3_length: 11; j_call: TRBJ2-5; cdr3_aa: ASSSGVGETQY
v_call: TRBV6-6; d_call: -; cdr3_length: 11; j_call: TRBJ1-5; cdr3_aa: ASSYSAAQPQH
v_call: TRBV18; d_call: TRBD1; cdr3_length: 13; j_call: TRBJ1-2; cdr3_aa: ASSNRDRANDGYT
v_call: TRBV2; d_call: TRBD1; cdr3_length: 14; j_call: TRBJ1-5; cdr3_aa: ASSKNRGGSNQPQH
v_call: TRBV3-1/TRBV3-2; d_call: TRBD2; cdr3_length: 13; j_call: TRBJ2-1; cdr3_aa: ASSPGGRSYNEQF
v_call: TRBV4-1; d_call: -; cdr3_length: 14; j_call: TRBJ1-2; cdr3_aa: ASSPESSGGGYGYT
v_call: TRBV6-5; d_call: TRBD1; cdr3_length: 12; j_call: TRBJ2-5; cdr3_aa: ASSPRQGKETQY
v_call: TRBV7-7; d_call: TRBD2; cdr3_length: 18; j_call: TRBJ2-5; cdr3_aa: ASSLRGSIAGGSGQETQY
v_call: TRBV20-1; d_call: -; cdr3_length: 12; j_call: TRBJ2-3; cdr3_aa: SASKATGPDTQY
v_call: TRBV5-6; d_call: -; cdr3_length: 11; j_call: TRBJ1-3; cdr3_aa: ASSFGDSNTIY
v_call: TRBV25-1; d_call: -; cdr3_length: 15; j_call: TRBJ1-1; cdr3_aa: ASSSGTLSRGNTEAF